The rows below give T cell receptor beta chains drawn from one sample of a study of T cell responses to AZD1222 COVID-19 vaccine. This table comes from immunoSEQ multiplex PCR, and its TCRdb copy is limited to in-frame clones, with some not included. Of 100,000 to 140,000 clones in the sample, about 93% are singletons; the top ten hold 20% to 25%. The specimen was peripheral blood, collected on day 0 of AZD1222 vaccination. Source of these receptors: an adult in good health. Both conserved end residues are part of each CDR3. A D gene is named only where the DNA matches it firmly. Size is omitted from some rows. Given values are once, few, many or a class for expanded clones.

15,NA,TRBV10-3,TRBJ1-2,NA,CAISDGLRANYGYTF,TGTGCCATCAGTGATGGCCTCCGAGCTAACTATGGCTACACCTTC
21,NA,TRBV30,TRBJ1-6,NA,CAWSVRMGFFGRDPYNSPLHF,TGTGCCTGGAGTGTACGCATGGGTTTCTTTGGTCGGGACCCCTATAATTCACCCCTCCACTTT
17,NA,TRBV9,TRBJ1-3,NA,CASSPTSGRLAGNTIYF,TGTGCCAGCAGCCCGACATCGGGACGGCTGGCTGGAAACACCATATATTTT
13,NA,TRBV6-2/TRBV6-3,TRBJ2-7,NA,CASSYSGFNEQYF,TGTGCCAGCAGTTACTCCGGGTTCAACGAGCAGTACTTC
19,NA,TRBV23-1,TRBJ2-4,NA,CASSHPSVVQARTKNIQYF,TGCGCCAGCAGTCACCCCTCGGTAGTACAGGCGAGAACCAAAAACATTCAGTACTTC
18,NA,TRBV23-1,TRBJ1-5,NA,CASSQSFRGRLCNQPQHF,TGCGCCAGCAGTCAATCTTTCCGGGGGCGGTTGTGCAATCAGCCCCAGCATTTT
12,NA,TRBV6-4,TRBJ1-2,NA,CATRDPYYGYTF,TGTGCCACCAGAGACCCTTACTATGGCTACACCTTC
15,TRBD2,TRBV13,TRBJ2-1,NA,CASNPYRGGRNEQFF,TGTGCCAGCAACCCCTATCGGGGGGGCCGGAATGAGCAGTTCTTC
19,TRBD1,TRBV9,TRBJ1-3,NA,CASSVGAGQGNFYPNTIYF,TGTGCCAGCAGCGTAGGAGCGGGACAGGGAAATTTTTATCCAAACACCATATATTTT
14,TRBD1,TRBV19,TRBJ1-6,once,CASNPGQGNSPLHF,TGTGCCAGTAACCCGGGACAGGGAAATTCACCCCTCCACTTT
14,NA,TRBV20-1,TRBJ2-3,NA,CSASDGGAGDTQYF,TGCAGTGCTAGTGATGGGGGCGCGGGAGATACGCAGTATTTT
12,NA,TRBV28,TRBJ1-6,once,CASSLFTSPLHF,TGTGCCAGCAGTTTATTCACTTCACCCCTCCACTTT
14,TRBD1,TRBV27,TRBJ1-2,NA,CASSFWDRDDGYTF,TGTGCCAGCAGTTTTTGGGACAGGGATGATGGCTACACCTTC
16,TRBD1,TRBV28,TRBJ2-2,once,CASSPLGTGDTGELFF,TGTGCCAGCAGCCCACTCGGGACAGGGGACACCGGGGAGCTGTTTTTT
14,TRBD1,TRBV7-2,TRBJ1-6,NA,CASSSRDRASPLHF,TGTGCCAGCAGCTCCCGGGACAGGGCTTCACCCCTCCACTTT
15,NA,TRBV11-2,TRBJ1-4,NA,CASRPQRGANEKLFF,TGTGCCAGCAGACCACAACGGGGGGCTAATGAAAAACTGTTTTTT
14,NA,TRBV2,TRBJ2-7,NA,CASMESLVGYEQYF,TGTGCCAGCATGGAGTCCCTAGTAGGCTACGAGCAGTACTTC
13,NA,TRBV11-2,TRBJ1-1,NA,CASSLEQNTEAFF,TGTGCCAGCAGCTTAGAACAGAACACTGAAGCTTTCTTT
13,NA,TRBV6-5,TRBJ1-2,once,CASSYSAALGYTF,TGTGCCAGCAGTTACTCCGCTGCCCTTGGCTACACCTTC
15,NA,TRBV5-8,TRBJ1-2,NA,CASSLGQRNNYGYTF,TGTGCCAGCAGCTTGGGGCAAAGGAACAACTATGGCTACACCTTC
13,TRBD1,TRBV2,TRBJ1-1,NA,CASSEGGGQVAFF,TGTGCCAGCAGTGAAGGAGGGGGCCAGGTAGCTTTCTTT
14,NA,TRBV5-5,TRBJ2-7,NA,CASCMTAGEGEQYF,TGTGCCTCTTGCATGACGGCAGGGGAGGGCGAGCAGTACTTC
16,NA,TRBV19,TRBJ1-4,NA,CASSIGAQATNEKLFF,TGTGCCAGTAGTATAGGGGCACAGGCGACTAATGAAAAACTGTTTTTT
13,NA,TRBV7-9,TRBJ1-4,NA,CASSFGRDEKLFF,TGTGCCAGCAGCTTCGGGAGGGATGAAAAACTGTTTTTT
17,NA,TRBV7-9,TRBJ2-1,NA,CASSPQGKGGRFNEQFF,TGTGCCAGCAGCCCCCAAGGAAAGGGGGGCAGGTTCAATGAGCAGTTCTTC
15,NA,TRBV6-5,TRBJ2-7,NA,CASSFPGGSSYEQYF,TGTGCCAGCAGTTTTCCCGGGGGAAGCTCCTACGAGCAGTACTTC
12,NA,TRBV12-5,TRBJ1-2,NA,CARMDSGYGYTF,TGTGCTAGGATGGACAGCGGCTATGGCTACACCTTC
14,TRBD1,TRBV19,TRBJ2-5,NA,CASSITGGFETQYF,TGTGCCAGTAGTATTACAGGGGGCTTCGAGACCCAGTACTTC
15,NA,TRBV9,TRBJ1-1,NA,CASSVEAYMNTEAFF,TGTGCCAGCAGCGTAGAGGCATACATGAACACTGAAGCTTTCTTT
15,TRBD2,TRBV5-1,TRBJ2-3,NA,CASSVGRGSTDTQYF,TGCGCCAGCAGCGTCGGGCGGGGGAGCACAGATACGCAGTATTTT